These T cell receptor beta chains were read from a single sample in a study of control samples from healthy donors and cancer patients. Generated by immunoSEQ multiplex PCR, the TCRdb table keeps only in-frame clones and is missing some. The sample lists about 140,000 clones; 75% to 95% were seen once. Material for sequencing was blood. All receptors come from a man between 18 and 29 years old in good health. CDR3s include the opening cysteine and the closing phenylalanine or tryptophan. The order of the fields is clone size, D gene, J gene, V gene, CDR3 DNA, CDR3 protein. A D gene is named only where the DNA matches it firmly. Size tells how often a clone was seen (once, few, many) or the class of an expanded clone, and some rows leave it out.

abundance: NA
d_gene: TRBD1
j_gene: TRBJ2-7
v_gene: TRBV7-6
CDR3nt: TGTGCCAGCAGCTTATCCCAGGGGGAACTCTACGAGCAGTACTTC
CDR3aa: CASSLSQGELYEQYF

abundance: NA
d_gene: TRBD1
j_gene: TRBJ1-4
v_gene: TRBV5-4
CDR3nt: TGTGCCAGCAGCGAACAGGGGGATAAACTGTTTTTT
CDR3aa: CASSEQGDKLFF

abundance: NA
d_gene: NA
j_gene: TRBJ2-7
v_gene: TRBV7-6
CDR3nt: TGTGCCAGCAGCTTAGAACTACGGCAGGGAGAGCAGTACTTC
CDR3aa: CASSLELRQGEQYF

abundance: NA
d_gene: NA
j_gene: TRBJ2-1
v_gene: TRBV4-1
CDR3nt: TGCGCCAGCAGCCAAGATAATGAGCAGTTCTTC
CDR3aa: CASSQDNEQFF

abundance: NA
d_gene: TRBD2
j_gene: TRBJ2-5
v_gene: TRBV12-3/TRBV12-4
CDR3nt: TGTGCCAGCATAGCGGGACAAGAGACCCAGTACTTC
CDR3aa: CASIAGQETQYF

abundance: NA
d_gene: NA
j_gene: TRBJ1-6
v_gene: TRBV7-7
CDR3nt: TGTGCCAGCAGCTTAGTGGCCGTCGCCTATAATTCACCCCTCCACTTT
CDR3aa: CASSLVAVAYNSPLHF

abundance: NA
d_gene: TRBD2
j_gene: TRBJ2-1
v_gene: TRBV19
CDR3nt: TGTGCCAGTAGTATACGCCTTCGGGGGGAACTCTACAATGAGCAGTTCTTC
CDR3aa: CASSIRLRGELYNEQFF

abundance: NA
d_gene: TRBD1
j_gene: TRBJ1-2
v_gene: TRBV3-1/TRBV3-2
CDR3nt: TGTGCCAGCAGCCACGGACAGGGCGCCTATGGCTACACCTTC
CDR3aa: CASSHGQGAYGYTF

abundance: once
d_gene: NA
j_gene: TRBJ2-1
v_gene: TRBV19
CDR3nt: TGTGCCAGTAGTCTAACAGGGGGGGACTACAATGAGCAGTTCTTC
CDR3aa: CASSLTGGDYNEQFF

abundance: NA
d_gene: NA
j_gene: TRBJ2-7
v_gene: TRBV19
CDR3nt: TGTGCCAGTAGTATTGGACAGGAGCAGTACTTC
CDR3aa: CASSIGQEQYF

abundance: few
d_gene: NA
j_gene: TRBJ2-1
v_gene: TRBV5-1
CDR3nt: TGCGCCAGCAGCTTAGGGGCTAGTGAGCAGTTCTTC
CDR3aa: CASSLGASEQFF

abundance: NA
d_gene: NA
j_gene: TRBJ2-7
v_gene: TRBV4-1
CDR3nt: TGCGCCAGCAGCCAAACCCGGGACCCGGCGACTCAGCAGTACTTC
CDR3aa: CASSQTRDPATQQYF

abundance: NA
d_gene: NA
j_gene: TRBJ1-3
v_gene: TRBV5-8
CDR3nt: TGTGCCAGCAGCTTGGAGGGGGGACTTGGAAACACCATATATTTT
CDR3aa: CASSLEGGLGNTIYF

abundance: NA
d_gene: TRBD2
j_gene: TRBJ2-7
v_gene: TRBV7-2
CDR3nt: TGTGCCAGCAGCCCCGTAGCGGGGGGGCCGCTGGAGCAGTACTTC
CDR3aa: CASSPVAGGPLEQYF

abundance: NA
d_gene: NA
j_gene: TRBJ1-1
v_gene: TRBV5-6
CDR3nt: TGTGCCAGCAGCTTGGCCCCGGGACTGAACACTGAAGCTTTCTTT
CDR3aa: CASSLAPGLNTEAFF

abundance: NA
d_gene: NA
j_gene: TRBJ2-5
v_gene: TRBV27
CDR3nt: TGTGCCAGCAGTCAATCCTTTTTTTACATCGGAGAGACCCAGTACTTC
CDR3aa: CASSQSFFYIGETQYF

abundance: once
d_gene: TRBD1
j_gene: TRBJ1-1
v_gene: TRBV25-1
CDR3nt: TGTGCCAGCAGTGAATCCGGGACAGGATGGAACACTGAAGCTTTCTTT
CDR3aa: CASSESGTGWNTEAFF

abundance: NA
d_gene: NA
j_gene: TRBJ2-7
v_gene: TRBV7-2
CDR3nt: TGTGCCAGCAGCTTAATGGGGGGCAACTCCTACGAGCAGTACTTC
CDR3aa: CASSLMGGNSYEQYF

abundance: NA
d_gene: NA
j_gene: TRBJ1-2
v_gene: TRBV6-1
CDR3nt: TGTGCCAGCAGTGAAGGGCAGGCCTATGGCTACACCTTC
CDR3aa: CASSEGQAYGYTF

abundance: NA
d_gene: TRBD1
j_gene: TRBJ2-7
v_gene: TRBV11-2
CDR3nt: TGTGCCAGCAGCGCACCGGGACAGGTCTACGAGCAGTACTTC
CDR3aa: CASSAPGQVYEQYF

abundance: NA
d_gene: NA
j_gene: TRBJ1-2
v_gene: TRBV2
CDR3nt: TGTGCCAGCAGTGAAACTCGGAATAACTATGGCTACACCTTC
CDR3aa: CASSETRNNYGYTF

abundance: NA
d_gene: NA
j_gene: TRBJ1-4
v_gene: TRBV29-1
CDR3nt: TGCAGCGTTCGGCTCGCAACTAATGAAAAACTGTTTTTT
CDR3aa: CSVRLATNEKLFF

abundance: NA
d_gene: NA
j_gene: TRBJ2-2
v_gene: TRBV6-6
CDR3nt: TGTGCCAGCAGCCGCCTTAGTCGTGACACCGGGGAGCTGTTTTTT
CDR3aa: CASSRLSRDTGELFF

abundance: NA
d_gene: TRBD1
j_gene: TRBJ2-7
v_gene: TRBV4-2
CDR3nt: TGTGCCAGCAGCCAAGAGCGGGACAGGGGTACGTACGAGCAGTACTTC
CDR3aa: CASSQERDRGTYEQYF

abundance: few
d_gene: NA
j_gene: TRBJ1-5
v_gene: TRBV6-5
CDR3nt: TGTGCCAGCGGGTATAGCAATCAGCCCCAGCATTTT
CDR3aa: CASGYSNQPQHF

abundance: NA
d_gene: NA
j_gene: TRBJ1-3
v_gene: TRBV5-6
CDR3nt: TGTGCCAGCAGCTTGGGAGCTGGAAACACCATATATTTT
CDR3aa: CASSLGAGNTIYF

abundance: NA
d_gene: TRBD1
j_gene: TRBJ2-1
v_gene: TRBV3-1/TRBV3-2
CDR3nt: TGTGCCAGCAGTTTTGGACAGGGGATTGAGCAGTTCTTC
CDR3aa: CASSFGQGIEQFF

abundance: NA
d_gene: NA
j_gene: TRBJ1-6
v_gene: TRBV6-6
CDR3nt: TGTGCCAGCAGTTTAGACGGTTGGGGATCACCCCTCCACTTT
CDR3aa: CASSLDGWGSPLHF

abundance: NA
d_gene: TRBD2
j_gene: TRBJ2-1
v_gene: TRBV7-2
CDR3nt: TGTGCCAGCAGCTCATGGACTAGTTCGGTTGAGCAGTTCTTC
CDR3aa: CASSSWTSSVEQFF

abundance: NA
d_gene: NA
j_gene: TRBJ2-7
v_gene: TRBV6-2/TRBV6-3
CDR3nt: TGTGCCAGCAGTTACCCGGCGGGGGCCTCCTACGAGCAGTACTTC
CDR3aa: CASSYPAGASYEQYF

abundance: few
d_gene: NA
j_gene: TRBJ2-2
v_gene: TRBV18
CDR3nt: TGTGCCAGCTCACCACGGCAAAACCCGAACACCGGGGAGCTGTTTTTT
CDR3aa: CASSPRQNPNTGELFF

abundance: NA
d_gene: NA
j_gene: TRBJ1-1
v_gene: TRBV5-6
CDR3nt: TGTGCCAGCAGCTTTGGCGCTCTAACTGAAGCTTTCTTT
CDR3aa: CASSFGALTEAFF

abundance: NA
d_gene: NA
j_gene: TRBJ2-3
v_gene: TRBV28
CDR3nt: TGTGCCAGCAGGACGATACAGGGAACAGATACGCAGTATTTT
CDR3aa: CASRTIQGTDTQYF

abundance: NA
d_gene: NA
j_gene: TRBJ2-1
v_gene: TRBV5-6
CDR3nt: TGTGCCAGCAGCTTGGGGAGCAATGAGCAGTTCTTC
CDR3aa: CASSLGSNEQFF

abundance: few
d_gene: TRBD1
j_gene: TRBJ1-6
v_gene: TRBV9
CDR3nt: TGTGCCAGCAGCGTAGCCGGGGACAGCTTTAATTCACCCCTCCACTTT
CDR3aa: CASSVAGDSFNSPLHF

abundance: NA
d_gene: TRBD2
j_gene: TRBJ2-3
v_gene: TRBV6-6
CDR3nt: TGTGCCAGCAGACCGATAGCGGGGACCGACACAGATACGCAGTATTTT
CDR3aa: CASRPIAGTDTDTQYF

abundance: NA
d_gene: NA
j_gene: TRBJ1-2
v_gene: TRBV25-1
CDR3nt: TGTGCCAGCAGTGAGGGGGTCGGCTACACCTTC
CDR3aa: CASSEGVGYTF